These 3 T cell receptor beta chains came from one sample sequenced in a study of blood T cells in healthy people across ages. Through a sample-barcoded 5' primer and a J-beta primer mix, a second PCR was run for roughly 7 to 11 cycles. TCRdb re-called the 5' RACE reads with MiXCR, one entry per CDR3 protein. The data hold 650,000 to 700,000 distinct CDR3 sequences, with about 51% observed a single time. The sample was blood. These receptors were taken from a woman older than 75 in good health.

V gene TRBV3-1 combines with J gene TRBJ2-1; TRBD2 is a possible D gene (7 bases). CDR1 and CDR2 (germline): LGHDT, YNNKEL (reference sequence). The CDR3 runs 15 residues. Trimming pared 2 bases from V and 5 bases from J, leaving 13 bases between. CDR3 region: CASSQTRGAHNEQFF. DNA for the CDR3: TGTGCCAGCAGCCAAACACGGGGGGCACACAATGAGCAGTTCTTC.

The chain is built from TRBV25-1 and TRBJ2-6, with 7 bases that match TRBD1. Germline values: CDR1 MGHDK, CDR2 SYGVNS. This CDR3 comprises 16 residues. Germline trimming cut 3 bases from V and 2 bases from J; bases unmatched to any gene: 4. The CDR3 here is CASSEAGGPGANVLTF. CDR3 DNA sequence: TGTGCCAGCAGTGAGGCAGGGGGACCTGGGGCCAACGTCCTGACTTTC.

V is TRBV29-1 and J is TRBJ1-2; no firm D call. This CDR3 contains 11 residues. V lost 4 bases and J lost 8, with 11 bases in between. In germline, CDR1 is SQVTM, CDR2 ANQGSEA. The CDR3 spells CSVVHTEGYTF. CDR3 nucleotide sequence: TGCAGCGTTGTTCACACGGAAGGCTACACCTTC.